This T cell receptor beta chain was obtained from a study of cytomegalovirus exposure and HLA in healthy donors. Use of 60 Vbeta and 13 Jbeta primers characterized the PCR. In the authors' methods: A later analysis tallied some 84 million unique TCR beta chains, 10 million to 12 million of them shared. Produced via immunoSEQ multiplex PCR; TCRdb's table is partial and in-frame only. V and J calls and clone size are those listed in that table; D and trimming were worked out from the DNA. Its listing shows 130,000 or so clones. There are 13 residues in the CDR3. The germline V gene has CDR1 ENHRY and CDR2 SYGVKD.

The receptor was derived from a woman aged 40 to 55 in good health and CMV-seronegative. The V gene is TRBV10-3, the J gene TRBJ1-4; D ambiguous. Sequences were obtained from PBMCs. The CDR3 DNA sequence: TGTGCAGAGCCGATTGAAGCTAATGAAAAACTGTTTTTT. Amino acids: CAEPIEANEKLFF.